The 27 T cell receptor beta chains in this list originate from one sample, sequenced in a study of T cell responses to AZD1222 COVID-19 vaccine. Method: immunoSEQ multiplex PCR; TCRdb's copy keeps in-frame clones and lacks some. The sample comprises 140,000 to 150,000 clones, approximately 90% of which are singletons, and 3.5% to 4.5% rests with the top ten. Sample: peripheral blood, taken on day 0 of AZD1222 vaccination. The receptors come from an adult in good health.

The chain recombines TRBV29-1 with TRBJ1-1, with a weak D call TRBD1 (6 bases). Per germline, CDR1 SQVTM and CDR2 ANQGSEA. V dropped 2 bases and J dropped 4 bases, with 14 bases sitting between them. The length of the CDR3 is 14 residues. CDR3 sequence: CSVEILGAATEAFF. The CDR3 nucleotides read TGCAGCGTTGAAATCCTGGGGGCGGCCACTGAAGCTTTCTTT.

This chain links TRBV2 with TRBJ1-1, with TRBD1 as a possible D gene (5 bases). The CDR3 sequence is 15 residues long. Germline V CDR1 and CDR2: SNHLY, FYNNEI. V lost 10 bases and J lost 1, with 19 bases in between. Here the CDR3 reads CAIPGSGRRNTEAFF. As DNA, the CDR3 is TGTGCCATCCCTGGGTCAGGGAGGAGGAACACTGAAGCTTTCTTT.

J is TRBJ1-1 and V is TRBV27; tentative D call: TRBD1 (6 bases). This CDR3 is built from 13 residues. Germline-derived CDR1 and CDR2 are MNHEY and SMNVEV (reference sequence). The V end was cut by 7 bases, the J end by 1 base, with 10 bases between. The CDR3 sequence: CASTRTANTEAFF. In DNA form, the CDR3 reads TGTGCCAGCACGAGGACAGCGAACACTGAAGCTTTCTTT.

The V gene is TRBV28, the J gene TRBJ2-7, with D uncertain. V gave up 6 bases and J gave up 3 bases, with 12 bases separating them. Germline values: CDR1 MDHEN, CDR2 SYDVKM. CDR3 length: 13 residues. The CDR3 sequence is CASSTWFGYEQYF. The CDR3 coding sequence is TGTGCCAGCAGCACCTGGTTTGGCTACGAGCAGTACTTC.

The sample holds a few counts of this clone. The gene calls are TRBV5-1 and TRBJ2-7, with 14 positions matching TRBD2. The CDR3 sequence is 14 residues long. CDR1 and CDR2 (germline): SGHRS, YFSETQ. Losses at the gene ends were 5 bases for V and 6 bases for J; bases not matched to a gene: 4. The CDR3 DNA reads TGCGCCAGCAGGGGACTAGCGGGAGCAGTCGAGCAGTACTTC. Protein product: CASRGLAGAVEQYF.

V gene TRBV3-1 (or the pseudogene TRBV3-2) combines with J gene TRBJ1-1, with a tentative D call TRBD1 (6 bases). V dropped 4 bases and J dropped 6 bases, with 15 bases sitting between them. The CDR3 contains 14 residues. Germline V gene data show CDR1 as LGHDT and CDR2 as YNNKEL (reference sequence). The CDR3 coding sequence is TGTGCCAGCAGCCTACCGGGACACGTCTCTGAAGCTTTCTTT. This gives the protein CASSLPGHVSEAFF.

The J gene is TRBJ1-1, the V gene TRBV5-4; D is ambiguous. Germline V gene lookup returns CDR1 SGHNT and CDR2 YYREEE (reference sequence). V lost 4 bases to trimming and J lost 1 base, with 14 bases between them. The CDR3 has 15 amino acids. The CDR3 nucleotides read TGTGCCAGCAGCGGACGTAGGCGAGAGAACACTGAAGCTTTCTTT. Protein product: CASSGRRRENTEAFF.

V is TRBV15 and J is TRBJ2-2; D might be TRBD1 or TRBD2, each matching 6 bases. The V and J ends lost 0 bases and 4 bases respectively, with 12 bases between them. The CDR3 spans 16 residues. Per the germline V gene, CDR1 is LNHNV and CDR2 is YYDKDF (reference sequence). For the CDR3, the DNA is TGTGCCACCAGCAGAGATATTGGGGGGCGCACCGGGGAGCTGTTTTTT. This codes for CATSRDIGGRTGELFF. The entire variable domain, with the rest obtained from reference TRBV15 and TRBJ2-2, is as follows: DAMVIQNPRYQVTQFGKPVTLSCSQTLNHNVMYWYQQKSSQAPKLLFHYYDKDFNNEADTPDNFQSRRPNTSFCFLDIRSPGLGDTAMYLCATSRDIGGRTGELFFGEGSRLTVL.

The V gene is TRBV11-2, the J gene TRBJ1-4; possibly TRBD1 for D (5 bases). This CDR3 region has 13 residues. Germline-derived CDR1 and CDR2 are SGHAT and FQNNGV. The germline V and J ends were trimmed by 3 bases and 10 bases, with 12 bases remaining between them. For the CDR3, the DNA is TGTGCCAGCAGCTTGGCCCGGACACCAAAACTGTTTTTT. Translated, it gives CASSLARTPKLFF. The complete variable domain, with remaining parts taken from reference TRBV11-2 and TRBJ1-4, reads EAGVAQSPRYKIIEKRQSVAFWCNPISGHATLYWYQQILGQGPKLLIQFQNNGVVDDSQLPKDRFSAERLKGVDSTLKIQPAKLEDSAVYLCASSLARTPKLFFGSGTQLSVL.

The gene calls are TRBV24-1 and TRBJ2-2; D perhaps matches TRBD2 (5 bases). Between the trimmed V and J ends, which lost 0 bases and 5 bases, there was a span of 9 bases. The length of the CDR3 is 15 residues. Germline V gene lookup returns CDR1 KGHDR and CDR2 SFDVKD. CDR3 region: CATSDLYGDTGELFF. CDR3 bases: TGTGCCACCAGTGATTTGTACGGGGATACCGGGGAGCTGTTTTTT.

The rearrangement joins TRBV12-5 to TRBJ2-1; the match to TRBD2 covers 13 bases. The CDR3 covers 18 residues. Germline V gene data show CDR1 as LGHNT and CDR2 as FRNRAP. Unmatched junction bases numbered 10, after V lost 0 bases and J lost 8 bases. The CDR3 here is CASGLVGAWTSGSYEQFF. CDR3 DNA sequence: TGTGCTAGTGGTTTGGTAGGCGCGTGGACTAGCGGGAGTTATGAGCAGTTCTTC.

The chain joins TRBV6-2 or TRBV6-3 to TRBJ2-7; no clear D gene. Germline V gene lookup returns CDR1 MNHEY and CDR2 SVGEGT. The V and J ends lost 2 bases and 1 base respectively, with 18 bases between them. CDR3 size: 17 residues. CDR3 amino acids: CASSYNTRRSPSYEQYF. The CDR3 DNA is TGTGCCAGCAGTTACAATACTCGACGGTCTCCTTCCTACGAGCAGTACTTC.

This clone was detected only once. The genes are TRBV6-5 and TRBJ1-5; D ambiguous. Germline assignment: CDR1 MNHEY and CDR2 SVGAGI. This CDR3 spans 12 amino acids. Trimming removed 6 bases at V and 11 bases at J, with 14 bases between. The DNA of the CDR3 is TGTGCCAGCAGGACCTCTGTATGGTCCCAGCATTTT. The encoded protein is CASRTSVWSQHF.

The V call is TRBV7-2, the J call TRBJ2-3, with a tentative D call TRBD2 (5 bases). CDR3 length: 15 amino acids. The V end lost 5 bases, the J end lost 4 bases, and 16 bases lay between the germline ends. The germline V gene has CDR1 SGHTA and CDR2 FQGNSA. The CDR3 reads CASSPNGARADTQYF. In DNA, the CDR3 is TGTGCCAGCAGCCCAAACGGAGCGAGGGCAGATACGCAGTATTTT.

CDR3 amino acids: CASSPLGGPNYEQYF. In DNA form, the CDR3 reads TGTGCCAGCAGTCCCCTGGGGGGCCCCAACTACGAGCAGTACTTC. J is TRBJ2-7 and V is TRBV28, with D perhaps being TRBD1 or TRBD2 (6 bases each). Looked up from germline, CDR1 is MDHEN and CDR2 is SYDVKM. The CDR3 runs to 15 residues. V lost 5 bases and J 3 bases, leaving 17 bases between the germline ends.

The chain has TRBV27 and TRBJ2-1; 8 bases align to TRBD2. The CDR3 runs to 15 residues. Trimming took 5 bases from V and 6 from J; bases not matched to a gene: 9. Germline CDR1 reads MNHEY; CDR2 reads SMNVEV (reference sequence). This chain's CDR3 is CASSPIAGPLNEQFF. CDR3 nucleotides: TGTGCCAGCAGTCCAATAGCGGGGCCTCTCAATGAGCAGTTCTTC.

The V call is TRBV15, the J call TRBJ2-5; D possibly corresponds to TRBD2 (6 bases). CDR3 size: 14 residues. The V gene's germline CDR1 is LNHNV and CDR2 YYDKDF (reference sequence). The V gene lost 3 bases and the J gene lost 1 base, with 9 bases spanning the gap. CDR3 nucleotides: TGTGCCACCAGCAGGGGCGGGGTCCAAGAGACCCAGTACTTC. The encoded protein is CATSRGGVQETQYF. Looking up the rest from reference TRBV15 and TRBJ2-5 gives the full variable domain: DAMVIQNPRYQVTQFGKPVTLSCSQTLNHNVMYWYQQKSSQAPKLLFHYYDKDFNNEADTPDNFQSRRPNTSFCFLDIRSPGLGDTAMYLCATSRGGVQETQYFGPGTRLLVL.

The chain links TRBV9 to TRBJ2-1, with D perhaps matching TRBD1 (5 bases). The germline V gene encodes CDR1 SGDLS and CDR2 YYNGEE. This CDR3 comprises 18 residues. Trimming removed 4 bases at V and 5 bases at J, with 25 bases between. In DNA, the CDR3 is TGTGCCAGCAGCCAAAGAGCTATGGACAAAAAGGGGAACAATGAGCAGTTCTTC. Translation gives CASSQRAMDKKGNNEQFF.

This chain joins TRBV6-5 and TRBJ2-7, with 11 bases aligning to TRBD2. In germline, CDR1 is MNHEY, CDR2 SVGAGI. V lost 5 bases to trimming and J lost 3 bases; unmatched junction nucleotides: 6. The CDR3 sequence is 15 residues long. The CDR3 is CASSQPGLAVYEQYF. CDR3 DNA: TGTGCCAGCAGTCAACCGGGACTAGCGGTCTACGAGCAGTACTTC.

This rearrangement joins TRBV7-2 to TRBJ2-1, with 10 bases aligning to TRBD2. J gave up 8 bases and V 5 bases, and 6 bases lay outside the gene matches. The germline CDR1 and CDR2 sequences are SGHTA and FQGNSA. The CDR3 covers 14 residues. The CDR3: CASSPLAGSYEQFF. The CDR3 nucleotides are TGTGCCAGCAGCCCACTAGCGGGATCATATGAGCAGTTCTTC.

The CDR3 here is CASSPLAGETDTQYF. Written as DNA, the CDR3 is TGTGCCAGCAGTCCCCTAGCGGGAGAAACAGATACGCAGTATTTT. The chain joins TRBV6-5 to TRBJ2-3; 10 positions match TRBD2. Trimming cost V 5 bases and J 3 bases; bases outside gene matches: 5. CDR3 size: 15 residues. Germline V gene lookup returns CDR1 MNHEY and CDR2 SVGAGI.

The gene calls are TRBV7-2 and TRBJ2-7; 7 positions match TRBD1. This CDR3 spans 16 amino acids. After removal of 5 bases from V and 0 bases from J, the junction contained 10 bases not matched to a gene. Germline CDR1 and CDR2: SGHTA and FQGNSA. CDR3 region: CASSPGGRQYSYEQYF. The CDR3 DNA reads as TGTGCCAGCAGCCCAGGGGGTCGACAGTACTCCTACGAGCAGTACTTC.

This chain links TRBV27 with TRBJ2-1; tentative D call: TRBD2 (6 bases). Trimming shortened V by 7 bases and J by 4 bases, and 17 bases separated the two germline ends. Germline V lookup: CDR1 MNHEY, CDR2 SMNVEV (reference sequence). The CDR3 has 15 residues. For the CDR3, the DNA is TGTGCCAGCACCCAATCAACGGGAGTGTACAATGAGCAGTTCTTC. This sequence encodes CASTQSTGVYNEQFF.

V is TRBV24-1 and J is TRBJ1-2, with 9 nucleotides matching TRBD1. The CDR3 has 12 residues. The V segment lost 7 bases and the J segment 9 bases; nucleotides outside the gene matches: 5. In germline, CDR1 is KGHDR, CDR2 SFDVKD. This CDR3 reads CATSPGQGSYTF. The CDR3 DNA reads TGTGCCACCAGCCCCGGACAGGGGAGCTACACCTTC.

This chain connects TRBV19 to TRBJ1-1, with D uncertain. The CDR3 has 13 amino acids. The V gene lost 2 bases and the J gene lost 1 base, with 5 bases spanning the gap. CDR1 is LNHDA, CDR2 SQIVND, per germline (reference sequence). The CDR3 loop is CASSITANTEAFF. The CDR3 DNA follows: TGTGCCAGTAGTATAACAGCGAACACTGAAGCTTTCTTT.

The chain uses TRBV12-5 and TRBJ1-3, with D possibly matching TRBD1 (6 bases). Germline V gives CDR1 LGHNT, CDR2 FRNRAP. There are 16 residues in the CDR3. Deletions cut 5 bases from V and 0 bases from J, with 14 bases between. The CDR3 loop reads CASGQGQRLSGNTIYF. CDR3 nucleotide sequence: TGTGCTAGTGGTCAAGGACAGCGTCTCTCTGGAAACACCATATATTTT.

The genes are TRBV6-5 and TRBJ1-1, with a possible D match to TRBD1 (6 bases). This CDR3 has 15 amino acids. V was pared by 6 bases and J by 0 bases, with 14 bases between. Looked up from germline, CDR1 is MNHEY and CDR2 is SVGAGI. The CDR3 here is CASSLRTALNTEAFF. DNA for the CDR3: TGTGCCAGCAGCCTTAGGACAGCCTTGAACACTGAAGCTTTCTTT.